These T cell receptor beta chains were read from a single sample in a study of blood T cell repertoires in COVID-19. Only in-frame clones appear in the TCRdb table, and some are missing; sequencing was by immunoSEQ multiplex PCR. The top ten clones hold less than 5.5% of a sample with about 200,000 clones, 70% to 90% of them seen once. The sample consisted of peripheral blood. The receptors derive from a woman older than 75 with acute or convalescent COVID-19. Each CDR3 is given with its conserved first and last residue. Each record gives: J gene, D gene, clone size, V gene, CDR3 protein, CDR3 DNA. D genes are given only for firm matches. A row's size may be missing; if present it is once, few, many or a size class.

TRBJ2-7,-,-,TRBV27,CASRWTERSYEQYF,TGTGCCAGCAGATGGACAGAGCGCTCCTACGAGCAGTACTTC
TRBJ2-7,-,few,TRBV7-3,CASSRSGVLNEQYF,TGTGCCAGCAGCCGCTCGGGGGTTCTAAACGAGCAGTACTTC
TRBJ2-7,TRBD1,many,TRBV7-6,CASSLDRAYEQYF,TGTGCCAGCAGCTTGGACAGGGCCTACGAGCAGTACTTC
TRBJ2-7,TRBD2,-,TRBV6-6,CATRFTTSGSYEQYF,TGTGCCACTCGGTTTACAACTAGCGGGAGTTACGAGCAGTACTTC
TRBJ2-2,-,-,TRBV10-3,CATEGGLGVANTGELFF,TGTGCCACCGAAGGAGGACTGGGAGTAGCGAACACCGGGGAGCTGTTTTTT
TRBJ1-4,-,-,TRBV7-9,CASSFGGANNEKLFF,TGTGCCAGCAGCTTTGGGGGGGCGAATAATGAAAAACTGTTTTTT
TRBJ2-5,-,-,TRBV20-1,CSACREETQYF,TGCAGTGCCTGCCGGGAGGAGACCCAGTACTTC
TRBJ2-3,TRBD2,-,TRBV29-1,CSVVGLAGGDTQYF,TGCAGCGTCGTTGGACTAGCGGGGGGGGATACGCAGTATTTT
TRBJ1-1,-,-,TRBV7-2,CASSLTGTSHNTEAFF,TGTGCCAGCAGCCTTACCGGGACAAGCCATAACACTGAAGCTTTCTTT
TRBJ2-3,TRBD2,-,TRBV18,CASSPGFETSGTADTQYF,TGTGCCAGCTCACCAGGATTTGAGACTAGCGGGACAGCAGATACGCAGTATTTT
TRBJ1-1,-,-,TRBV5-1,CASSPVGQPYTEAFF,TGCGCCAGCAGCCCGGTCGGACAACCCTACACTGAAGCTTTCTTT
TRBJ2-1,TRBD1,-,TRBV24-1,CATSDSYRGQSNEQFF,TGTGCCACCAGTGATTCTTACAGGGGGCAAAGCAATGAGCAGTTCTTC
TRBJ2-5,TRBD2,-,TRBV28,CASIGQAGGQETQYF,TGTGCCAGCATAGGTCAAGCGGGAGGGCAAGAGACCCAGTACTTC
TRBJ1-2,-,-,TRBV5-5,CASTPPSSNGYTF,TGTGCCAGCACCCCCCCTTCAAGCAATGGCTACACCTTC
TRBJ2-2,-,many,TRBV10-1,CASKSGTGELFF,TGCGCCAGCAAATCAGGCACCGGGGAGCTGTTTTTT
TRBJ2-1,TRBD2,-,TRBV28,CALLASGDEQFF,TGTGCCTTACTAGCGTCGGGGGATGAGCAGTTCTTC
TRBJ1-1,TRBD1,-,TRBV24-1,CATSERDRSGPAFF,TGTGCCACCAGTGAACGGGACAGGTCCGGGCCAGCTTTCTTT
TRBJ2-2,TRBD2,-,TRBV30,CAWSVRGLAGPGELFF,TGTGCCTGGAGTGTAAGGGGACTAGCGGGTCCCGGGGAGCTGTTTTTT
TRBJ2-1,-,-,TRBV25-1,CASSEGAFPYNEQFF,TGTGCCAGCAGTGAAGGGGCCTTCCCCTACAATGAGCAGTTCTTC
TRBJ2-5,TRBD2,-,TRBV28,CASSGGGSALETQYF,TGTGCCAGCAGCGGGGGGGGAAGCGCCCTTGAGACCCAGTACTTC
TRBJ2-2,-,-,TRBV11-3,CASSYSSHTGELFF,TGTGCCAGCAGCTACAGTTCTCACACCGGGGAGCTGTTTTTT
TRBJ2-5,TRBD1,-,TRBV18,CASSPPTGDQETQYF,TGTGCCAGCTCACCACCGACAGGGGATCAAGAGACCCAGTACTTC
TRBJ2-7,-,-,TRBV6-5,CASSYTRAPYEQYF,TGTGCCAGCAGTTACACCAGGGCCCCCTACGAGCAGTACTTC
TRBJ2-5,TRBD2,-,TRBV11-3,CASSLGLSGSVETQYF,TGTGCCAGCAGCTTAGGACTAAGCGGGAGCGTGGAGACCCAGTACTTC
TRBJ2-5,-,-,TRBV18,CASSTLSGDETQYF,TGTGCCAGCTCCACACTCTCCGGGGATGAGACCCAGTACTTC
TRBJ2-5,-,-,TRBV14,CASSQRQEIVTQYF,TGTGCCAGCAGCCAGAGACAGGAGATAGTGACCCAGTACTTC
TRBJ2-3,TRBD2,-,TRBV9,CASSRLAGSDTQYF,TGTGCCAGCAGCAGGCTAGCGGGGTCAGATACGCAGTATTTT
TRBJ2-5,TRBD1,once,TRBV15,CATSRVRGLGETQYF,TGTGCCACCAGCAGAGTCAGGGGGCTGGGTGAGACCCAGTACTTC
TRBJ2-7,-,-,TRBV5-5,CASSLIGSVSYEQYF,TGTGCCAGCAGCTTGATCGGTAGCGTCTCCTACGAGCAGTACTTC
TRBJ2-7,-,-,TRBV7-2,CASSLLAGGYEQYF,TGTGCCAGCAGCTTATTGGCAGGAGGCTACGAGCAGTACTTC
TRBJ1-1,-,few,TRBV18,CASSPVDRPNTEAFF,TGTGCCAGCTCACCGGTCGACAGACCGAACACTGAAGCTTTCTTT
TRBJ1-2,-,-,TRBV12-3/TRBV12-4,CASSDTYYGYTF,TGTGCCAGCTCGGACACATACTATGGCTACACCTTC
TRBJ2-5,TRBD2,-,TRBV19,CASTAPGLAGVLETQYF,TGTGCCAGTACCGCTCCGGGACTAGCGGGAGTTCTAGAGACCCAGTACTTC
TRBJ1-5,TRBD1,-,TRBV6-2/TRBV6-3,CASSSPGGGLAQPQHF,TGTGCCAGCAGCTCTCCAGGGGGCGGTTTGGCCCAGCCCCAGCATTTT
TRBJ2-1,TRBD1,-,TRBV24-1,CATSDLQRTGQNNEQFF,TGTGCCACCAGTGATTTGCAGAGGACAGGGCAAAACAATGAGCAGTTCTTC
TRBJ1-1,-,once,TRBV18,CASSSGVPNTEAFF,TGTGCCAGCTCATCGGGTGTGCCGAACACTGAAGCTTTCTTT
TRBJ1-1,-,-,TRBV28,CASSSREAFF,TGTGCCAGCAGTTCCCGGGAAGCTTTCTTT
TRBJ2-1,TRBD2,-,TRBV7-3,CASSYRLAGSNEQFF,TGTGCCAGCAGCTATCGACTAGCGGGGAGCAATGAGCAGTTCTTC
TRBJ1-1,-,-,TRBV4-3,CASSLEGNTEAFF,TGCGCCAGCAGCTTGGAGGGGAACACTGAAGCTTTCTTT
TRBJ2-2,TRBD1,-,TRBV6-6,CASSYFWTGTGELFF,TGTGCCAGCAGTTACTTCTGGACAGGCACCGGGGAGCTGTTTTTT